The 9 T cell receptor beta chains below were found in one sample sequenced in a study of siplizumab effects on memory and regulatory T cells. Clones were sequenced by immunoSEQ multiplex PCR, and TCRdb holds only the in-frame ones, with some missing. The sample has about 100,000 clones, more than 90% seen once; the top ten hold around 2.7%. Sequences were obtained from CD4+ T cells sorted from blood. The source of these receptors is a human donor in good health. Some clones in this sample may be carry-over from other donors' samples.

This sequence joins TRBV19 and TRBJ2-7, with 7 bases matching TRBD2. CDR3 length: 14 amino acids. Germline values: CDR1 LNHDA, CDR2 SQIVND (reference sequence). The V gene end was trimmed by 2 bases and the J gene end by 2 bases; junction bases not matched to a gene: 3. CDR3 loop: CASSISGMTYEQYF. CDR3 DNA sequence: TGTGCCAGTAGTATAAGCGGGATGACCTACGAGCAGTACTTC.

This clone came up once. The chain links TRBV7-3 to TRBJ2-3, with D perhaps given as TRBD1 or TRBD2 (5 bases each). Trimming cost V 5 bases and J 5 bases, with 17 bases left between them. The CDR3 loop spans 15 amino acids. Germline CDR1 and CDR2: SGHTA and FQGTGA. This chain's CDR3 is CASSQRGEGIDTQYF. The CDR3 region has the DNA TGTGCCAGCAGCCAAAGGGGTGAGGGGATAGATACGCAGTATTTT.

The CDR3 protein is CSAMLSHTQYF. CDR3 sequence (DNA): TGCAGTGCTATGCTTTCGCATACGCAGTATTTT. The rearrangement links TRBV20-1 to TRBJ2-3, with D unresolved. CDR1 DFQATT and CDR2 SNEGSKA come from the germline V gene (reference sequence). Trimming left V 4 bases short and J 7 bases short, with 9 bases between. CDR3 length: 11 residues.

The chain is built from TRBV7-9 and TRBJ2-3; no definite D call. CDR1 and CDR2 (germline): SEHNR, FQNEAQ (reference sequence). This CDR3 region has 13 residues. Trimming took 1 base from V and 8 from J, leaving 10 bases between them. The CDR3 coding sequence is TGTGCCAGCAGCTTAGAGGCTGGCGGTACGCAGTATTTT. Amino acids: CASSLEAGGTQYF.

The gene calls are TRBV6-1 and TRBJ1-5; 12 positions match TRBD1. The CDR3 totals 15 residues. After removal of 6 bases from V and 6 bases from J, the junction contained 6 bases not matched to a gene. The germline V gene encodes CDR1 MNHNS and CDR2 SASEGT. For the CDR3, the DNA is TGTGCCAGCAGGTCCGGGACAGGGGGCGGTCAGCCCCAGCATTTT. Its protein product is CASRSGTGGGQPQHF.

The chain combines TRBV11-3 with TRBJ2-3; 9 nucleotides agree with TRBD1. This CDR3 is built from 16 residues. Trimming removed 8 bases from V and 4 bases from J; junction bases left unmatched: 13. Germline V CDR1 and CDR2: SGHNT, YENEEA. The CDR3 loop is CASERGGTGMPDTQYF. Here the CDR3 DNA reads TGTGCCAGCGAGAGGGGGGGGACAGGGATGCCAGATACGCAGTATTTT. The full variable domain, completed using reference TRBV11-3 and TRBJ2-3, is EAGVVQSPRYKIIEKKQPVAFWCNPISGHNTLYWYLQNLGQGPELLIRYENEEAVDDSQLPKDRFSAERLKGVDSTLKIQPAELGDSAVYLCASERGGTGMPDTQYFGPGTRLTVL.

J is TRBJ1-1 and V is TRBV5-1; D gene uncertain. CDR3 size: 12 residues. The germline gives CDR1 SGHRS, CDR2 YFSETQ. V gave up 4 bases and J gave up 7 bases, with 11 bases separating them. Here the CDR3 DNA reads TGCGCCAGCAGCCCGCGTGGGAATGAAGCTTTCTTT. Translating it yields CASSPRGNEAFF.

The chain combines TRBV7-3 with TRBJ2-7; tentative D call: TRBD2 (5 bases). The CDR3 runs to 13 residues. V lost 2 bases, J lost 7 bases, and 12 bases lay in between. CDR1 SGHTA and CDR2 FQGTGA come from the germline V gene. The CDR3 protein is CASSLGPSGEQYF. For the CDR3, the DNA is TGTGCCAGCAGCTTAGGCCCCTCGGGGGAGCAGTACTTC. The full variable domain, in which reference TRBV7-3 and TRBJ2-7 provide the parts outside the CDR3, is GAGVSQTPSNKVTEKGKYVELRCDPISGHTALYWYRQSLGQGPEFLIYFQGTGAADDSGLPNDRFFAVRPEGSVSTLKIQRTERGDSAVYLCASSLGPSGEQYFGPGTRLTVT.

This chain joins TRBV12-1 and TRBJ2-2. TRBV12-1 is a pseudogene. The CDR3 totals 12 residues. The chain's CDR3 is CASSFESGELFF. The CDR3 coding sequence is TGTGCCAGCAGCTTTGAGTCCGGGGAGCTGTTTTTT.